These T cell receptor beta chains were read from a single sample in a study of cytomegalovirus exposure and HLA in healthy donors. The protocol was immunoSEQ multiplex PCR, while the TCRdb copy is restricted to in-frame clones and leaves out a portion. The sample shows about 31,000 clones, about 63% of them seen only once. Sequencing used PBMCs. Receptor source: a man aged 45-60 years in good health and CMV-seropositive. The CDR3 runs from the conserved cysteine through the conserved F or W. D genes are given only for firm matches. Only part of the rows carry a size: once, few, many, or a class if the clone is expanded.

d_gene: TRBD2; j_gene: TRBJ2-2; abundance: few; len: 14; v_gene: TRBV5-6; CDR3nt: TGTGCCAGCAGCGCTAGCGGGAGCGGCGGGGAGCTGTTTTTT; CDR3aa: CASSASGSGGELFF
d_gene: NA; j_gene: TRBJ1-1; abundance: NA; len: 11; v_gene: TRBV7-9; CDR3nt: TGTGCCAGCAGCTTAACGGTTGAAGCTTTCTTT; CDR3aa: CASSLTVEAFF
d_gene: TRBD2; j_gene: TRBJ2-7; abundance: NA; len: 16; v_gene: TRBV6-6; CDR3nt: TGTGCCAGCAGTTATTCACCTAGCGGGGACTCCTACGAGCAGTACTTC; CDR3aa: CASSYSPSGDSYEQYF
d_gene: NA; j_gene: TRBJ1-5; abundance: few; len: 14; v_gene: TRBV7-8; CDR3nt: TGTGCCAGCAGCTTAGACAGGAGCAATCAGCCCCAGCATTTT; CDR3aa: CASSLDRSNQPQHF
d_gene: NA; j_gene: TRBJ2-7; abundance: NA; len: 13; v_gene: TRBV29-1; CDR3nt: TGCAGCGTTGTTAAGCTCGGCGGGTACGAGCAGTACTTC; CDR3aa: CSVVKLGGYEQYF
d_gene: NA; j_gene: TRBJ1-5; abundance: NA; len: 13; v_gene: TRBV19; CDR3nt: TGTGCCAGTAGTATTTCCGGGGTTGGGGCCCAGCATTTT; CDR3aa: CASSISGVGAQHF
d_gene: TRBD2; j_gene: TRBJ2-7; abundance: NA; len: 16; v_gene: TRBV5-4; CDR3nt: TGTGCCAGCAGCTTGCCTAGCGGGGCCAGCTCCTACGAGCAGTACTTC; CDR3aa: CASSLPSGASSYEQYF
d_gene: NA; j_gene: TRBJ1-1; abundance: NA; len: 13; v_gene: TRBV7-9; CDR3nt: TGTGCCAGCAGCTCGATGACAGGCACTGAAGCTTTCTTT; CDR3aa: CASSSMTGTEAFF
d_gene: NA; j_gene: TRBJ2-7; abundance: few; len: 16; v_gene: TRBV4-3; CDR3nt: TGCGCCAGCAGCCAAGTGGTCTCGGCCGGGTCCTACGAGCAGTACTTC; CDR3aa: CASSQVVSAGSYEQYF
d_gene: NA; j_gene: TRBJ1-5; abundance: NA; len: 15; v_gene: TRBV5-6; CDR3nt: TGTGCCAGCAGCTATGGAGGGTTCAGCAATCAGCCCCAGCATTTT; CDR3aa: CASSYGGFSNQPQHF
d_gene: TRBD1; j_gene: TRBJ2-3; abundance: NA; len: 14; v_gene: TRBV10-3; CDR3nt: TGTGCCATCAGTGGGACAGGGACCACAGATACGCAGTATTTT; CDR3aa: CAISGTGTTDTQYF
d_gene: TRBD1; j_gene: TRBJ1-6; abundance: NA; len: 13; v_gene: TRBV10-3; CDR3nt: TGTGCCATCAGTGGGACAGGAAATTCACCCCTCCACTTT; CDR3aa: CAISGTGNSPLHF
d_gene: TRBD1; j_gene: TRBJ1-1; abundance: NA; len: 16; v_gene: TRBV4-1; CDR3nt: TGCGCCAGCAGCCAAACGACAGGGGGATTGAACACTGAAGCTTTCTTT; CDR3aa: CASSQTTGGLNTEAFF
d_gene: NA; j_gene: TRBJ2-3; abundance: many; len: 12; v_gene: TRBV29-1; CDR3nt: TGCAGCGTTGTACTAGGGTCAGATACGCAGTATTTT; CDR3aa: CSVVLGSDTQYF
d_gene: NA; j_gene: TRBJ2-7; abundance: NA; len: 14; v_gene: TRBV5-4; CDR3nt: TGTGCCAGCAGCCCGTATATGGGGCCCCACGAGCAGTACTTC; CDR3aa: CASSPYMGPHEQYF
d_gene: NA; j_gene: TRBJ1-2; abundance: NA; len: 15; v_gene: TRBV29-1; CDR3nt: TGCAGCGTTGAAGATGTAACCTCAAACTCTTGGGGCTACACCTTC; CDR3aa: CSVEDVTSNSWGYTF
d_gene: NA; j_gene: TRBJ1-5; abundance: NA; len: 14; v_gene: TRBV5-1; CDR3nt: TGCGCCAGCAGCCTGGGCGGGGGGAATCAGCCCCAGCATTTT; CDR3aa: CASSLGGGNQPQHF
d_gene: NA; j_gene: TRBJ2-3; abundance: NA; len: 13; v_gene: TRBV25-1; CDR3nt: TGTGCCAGCAGTGAATGGGGCTTGGATACGCAGTATTTT; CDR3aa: CASSEWGLDTQYF
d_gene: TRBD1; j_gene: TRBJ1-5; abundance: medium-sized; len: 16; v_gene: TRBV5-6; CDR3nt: TGTGCCAGCAGCCCCTGGGGACAGGGGAGATCCCAGCCCCAGCATTTT; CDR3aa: CASSPWGQGRSQPQHF
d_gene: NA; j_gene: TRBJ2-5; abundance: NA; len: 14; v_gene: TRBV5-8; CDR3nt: TGTGCCAGCAGCTTGGGATTCAGGGCTGAGACCCAGTACTTC; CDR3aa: CASSLGFRAETQYF